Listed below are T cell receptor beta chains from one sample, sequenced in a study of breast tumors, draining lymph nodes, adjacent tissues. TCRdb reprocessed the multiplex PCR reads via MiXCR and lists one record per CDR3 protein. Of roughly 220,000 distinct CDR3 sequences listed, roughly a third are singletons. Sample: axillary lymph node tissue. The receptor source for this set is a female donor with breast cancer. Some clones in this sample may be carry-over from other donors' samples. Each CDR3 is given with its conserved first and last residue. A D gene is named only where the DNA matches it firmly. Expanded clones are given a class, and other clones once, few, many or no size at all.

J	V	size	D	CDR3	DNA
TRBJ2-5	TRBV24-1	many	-	CATSDFLEGFQETQYF	TGTGCCACCAGTGATTTTTTGGAAGGCTTCCAAGAGACCCAGTACTTC
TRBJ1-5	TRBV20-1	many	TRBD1	CSARDSPGGFQPQHF	TGCAGTGCTAGAGATTCCCCAGGGGGGTTTCAGCCCCAGCATTTT
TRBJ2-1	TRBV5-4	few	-	CASSWKGVSPSYNEQFF	TGTGCCAGCAGCTGGAAGGGGGTTAGCCCCTCCTACAATGAGCAGTTCTTC
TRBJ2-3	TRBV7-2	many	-	CASSLEASGTDTQYF	TGTGCCAGCAGCTTAGAGGCTAGCGGCACAGATACGCAGTATTTT
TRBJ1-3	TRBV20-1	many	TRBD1	CSALDRGSGNTIYF	TGCAGTGCTCTCGACAGGGGCTCTGGAAACACCATATATTTT
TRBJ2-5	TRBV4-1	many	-	CASSQVVGTQYF	TGCGCCAGCAGCCAAGTCGTGGGGACCCAGTACTTC
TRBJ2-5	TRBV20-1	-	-	CSARDHRSGETQYF	TGCAGTGCTAGAGATCATAGGTCAGGGGAGACCCAGTACTTC
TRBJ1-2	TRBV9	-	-	CASRKGVYGYTF	TGTGCCAGCAGGAAGGGAGTCTATGGCTACACCTTC
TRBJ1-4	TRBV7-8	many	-	CASSTSTEPNEKLFF	TGTGCCAGCAGCACTTCGACAGAACCTAATGAAAAACTGTTTTTT
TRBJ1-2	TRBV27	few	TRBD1	CASSLQGAFGGYTF	TGTGCCAGCAGTTTACAGGGGGCATTTGGTGGCTACACCTTC
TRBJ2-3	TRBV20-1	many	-	CSARDFRGGTDTQYF	TGCAGTGCTAGGGATTTCAGGGGCGGCACAGATACGCAGTATTTT